This section outlines one TCR beta chain sequence together with its context. The record originates from a study of blood T cell repertoires in COVID-19. The wider study: Italy, Spain and the United States were the sources of the convalescent and acute COVID-19 samples.

Per the germline V gene, CDR1 is SGDLS and CDR2 is YYNGEE. CDR3 length: 12 amino acids. V was pared by 10 bases and J by 14 bases, with 14 bases of the junction left unmatched. The repertoire was sequenced with immunoSEQ multiplex PCR; TCRdb's copy has only in-frame clones and lacks some. Of roughly 250,000 clones in the sample, around 89% were seen once. Membership in each cohort depended on participant-reported clinical history. The receptor was derived from a woman aged 18-29 years who had recovered from COVID-19. Sequencing input: PBMCs or T cells enriched from blood (not recorded which). The chain is built from TRBV9 and TRBJ2-1, with TRBD2 matching over 8 bases. The CDR3 DNA sequence: TGTGCCGGACTATTCGAAGGGCGGGGGGAGTTCTTC. It specifies CAGLFEGRGEFF.